These 25 T cell receptor beta chains came from one sample sequenced in a study of technical replicates of blood from a few donors. The method was immunoSEQ multiplex PCR; TCRdb's version includes in-frame clones alone and lacks a portion of them. The table shows tens of thousands of clones, with less than 97% occurring only once. The sample comprised T cells isolated from PBMCs. The origin of the receptors is a human donor in good health.

The genes are TRBV6-5 and TRBJ2-1, with 10 positions matching TRBD2. With 2 bases clipped from V and 6 bases from J, the junction kept 4 bases outside the gene matches. CDR3 length: 15 amino acids. From germline, CDR1 is MNHEY and CDR2 SVGAGI. CDR3 nucleotides: TGTGCCAGCAGTTACGCAAGCGGGAGGGCCAATGAGCAGTTCTTC. Translated, it gives CASSYASGRANEQFF.

CDR3 nucleotide sequence: TGTGCCAGCCTTCGATGGCGGGGGGGCTATGAGACCCAGTACTTC. It is translated as CASLRWRGGYETQYF. The chain uses TRBV6-1 and TRBJ2-5, with TRBD2 identical over 9 bases. The CDR3 extends over 15 amino acids. J lost 5 bases, V lost 8 bases, and 12 bases had no gene match. CDR1 and CDR2 (germline): MNHNS, SASEGT.

The genes are TRBV30 and TRBJ1-1; D might be TRBD1 (6 bases). With 0 bases removed from V and 0 bases from J, the gap between germline ends came to 11 bases. The germline CDR1 and CDR2 sequences are GTSNPN and SVGIG (reference sequence). This CDR3 is built from 15 residues. CDR3 sequence: CAWSVLGQLNTEAFF. The CDR3 DNA is TGTGCCTGGAGTGTACTCGGACAGCTGAACACTGAAGCTTTCTTT.

The J gene is TRBJ2-3, the V gene TRBV30; D remains ambiguous. The CDR3 covers 14 residues. V was pared by 0 bases and J by 4 bases, with 11 bases between. CDR1 GTSNPN and CDR2 SVGIG come from the germline V gene (reference sequence). As DNA, the CDR3 is TGTGCCTGGAGTGTATCCTTAGCTGCAGATACGCAGTATTTT. Its translation: CAWSVSLAADTQYF.

V and J are TRBV11-2 and TRBJ1-2; no clear D gene. This CDR3 is 13 amino acids long. V was cut by 5 bases and J by 7 bases, with 14 bases left in between. Per germline, CDR1 SGHAT and CDR2 FQNNGV. The CDR3 region is CASSPGGMGGYTF. The CDR3 bases are TGTGCCAGCAGCCCCGGCGGGATGGGTGGCTACACCTTC.

The CDR3 DNA reads as TGTGCCAGCAGCAAAAAACGGGACGCATCCCCGTTCGGGGGAGAGACCCAGTACTTC. Amino acids: CASSKKRDASPFGGETQYF. This chain joins TRBV11-1 and TRBJ2-5, with a tentative D call TRBD2 (6 bases). The V and J ends lost 5 bases and 4 bases respectively, with 29 bases between them. CDR3 size: 19 residues. Germline lookup yields CDR1 SGHAT and CDR2 FQDESV (reference sequence).

This chain joins TRBV27 and TRBJ1-6; TRBD1 matches 8 bases. V was pared by 6 bases and J by 8 bases, with 6 bases of the junction left unmatched. CDR1 MNHEY and CDR2 SMNVEV come from the germline V gene (reference sequence). The CDR3 is 14 residues long. CDR3: CASRGDRFHSPLHF. Written as DNA, the CDR3 is TGTGCCAGCAGAGGGGACAGGTTCCATTCACCCCTCCACTTT.

The rearrangement uses TRBV4-2 and TRBJ1-2; 8 bases match TRBD1. The J segment lost 3 bases and the V segment lost 3 bases, leaving 0 bases of the junction unmatched. This CDR3 is 13 amino acids long. Germline loops: CDR1 LGHNA, CDR2 YNFKEQ. CDR3 sequence (DNA): TGTGCCAGCAGCCAGGACAGGGACTATGGCTACACCTTC. Translated: CASSQDRDYGYTF.

V is TRBV11-1 and J is TRBJ1-1, with 10 bases identical to TRBD1. Germline CDR1 is SGHAT and CDR2 is FQDESV (reference sequence). J gave up 0 bases and V 3 bases, and 7 bases lay outside the gene matches. The CDR3 covers 17 residues. The CDR3 sequence is CASSFAGTGVMNTEAFF. CDR3 DNA: TGTGCCAGCAGCTTCGCCGGGACAGGGGTCATGAACACTGAAGCTTTCTTT.

The rearrangement joins TRBV5-1 to TRBJ2-6; 12 bases are a match to TRBD1. The CDR3 loop spans 16 amino acids. The germline gives CDR1 SGHRS, CDR2 YFSETQ. Unmatched junction bases numbered 2, after V lost 5 bases and J lost 2 bases. The CDR3 DNA is TGCGCCAGCAGGGGACAGGGGGCAACTGGGGCCAACGTCCTGACTTTC. It specifies CASRGQGATGANVLTF.

The chain has TRBV13 and TRBJ2-1; perhaps TRBD2 as D (5 bases). V was pared by 5 bases and J by 12 bases, with 14 bases between. The CDR3 is 12 amino acids. Germline-derived CDR1 and CDR2 are PRHDT and FYEKMQ (reference sequence). The CDR3: CASSPGVERQFF. CDR3 sequence (DNA): TGTGCCAGCAGCCCCGGGGTCGAACGGCAGTTCTTC. Using reference TRBV13 and TRBJ2-1 for the parts outside the CDR3, the full variable domain is AAGVIQSPRHLIKEKRETATLKCYPIPRHDTVYWYQQGPGQDPQFLISFYEKMQSDKGSIPDRFSAQQFSDYHSELNMSSLELGDSALYFCASSPGVERQFFGPGTRLTVL.

The CDR3 here is CASNLPAGNATNEKLFF. The CDR3 region has the DNA TGTGCCAGTAACCTCCCGGCAGGGAATGCAACTAATGAAAAACTGTTTTTT. This chain joins TRBV19 and TRBJ1-4; the D gene is possibly TRBD1 (5 bases). Germline CDR1 reads LNHDA; CDR2 reads SQIVND (reference sequence). V was trimmed by 7 bases and J by 0 bases, leaving 18 bases between them. The CDR3 totals 17 residues.

The rearrangement links TRBV6-4 to TRBJ2-3; 12 bases are shared with TRBD2. Germline V gives CDR1 MRHNA, CDR2 SNTAGT. This CDR3 has 17 amino acids. With V trimmed by 2 bases and J by 6 bases, 9 bases remained unmatched. CDR3: CASSDVTSGSLVDTQYF. CDR3 nucleotides: TGTGCCAGCAGTGACGTGACTAGCGGGAGTTTGGTCGATACGCAGTATTTT.

The chain combines TRBV4-1 with TRBJ2-1, with a possible D match to TRBD1 (6 bases). Deletions cut 4 bases from V and 0 bases from J, with 13 bases between. The CDR3 spans 16 residues. Germline V lookup: CDR1 MGHRA, CDR2 YSYEKL. As DNA, the CDR3 is TGCGCCAGCAGCCCGCTAGGGGGTCTCTCCTACAATGAGCAGTTCTTC. It encodes CASSPLGGLSYNEQFF.

The chain joins TRBV27 to TRBJ2-7, with D possibly TRBD2 on 6 matching bases. V gave up 2 bases and J gave up 2 bases, with 13 bases separating them. The CDR3 totals 15 residues. CDR1 is MNHEY, CDR2 SMNVEV, per germline (reference sequence). CDR3 nucleotides: TGTGCCAGCAGTTTAAGGTGGGACTTGGCCTACGAGCAGTACTTC. This translates into CASSLRWDLAYEQYF.

The J gene is TRBJ1-5, the V gene TRBV25-1; no clear D. V shed 1 base and J shed 4 bases, with 8 bases lying between them. CDR3 length: 14 residues. Germline V gene sequence: CDR1 MGHDK, CDR2 SYGVNS. In DNA form, the CDR3 reads TGTGCCAGCAGTGAATTGGCCCTTAATCAGCCCCAGCATTTT. Amino acid sequence: CASSELALNQPQHF.

The V gene is TRBV6-1, the J gene TRBJ1-1, with D possibly matching TRBD1 (5 bases). The V gene lost 7 bases and the J gene lost 1 base, with 10 bases spanning the gap. The CDR3 is made up of 13 amino acids. Germline V gene lookup returns CDR1 MNHNS and CDR2 SASEGT. CDR3: CASTRDRNTEAFF. The CDR3 coding sequence is TGTGCCAGCACCCGAGACAGGAACACTGAAGCTTTCTTT.

The rearrangement uses TRBV11-2 and TRBJ1-2; 7 nucleotides line up with TRBD1. V was clipped by 0 bases and J by 5 bases; unmatched bases: 6. CDR3 length equals 15 residues. Germline CDR1 is SGHAT and CDR2 is FQNNGV. The CDR3 DNA reads TGTGCCAGCAGCTTAGAGACAGGGTTGGATTATGGCTACACCTTC. Residues: CASSLETGLDYGYTF. Full variable domain (rest looked up from reference TRBV11-2 and TRBJ1-2): EAGVAQSPRYKIIEKRQSVAFWCNPISGHATLYWYQQILGQGPKLLIQFQNNGVVDDSQLPKDRFSAERLKGVDSTLKIQPAKLEDSAVYLCASSLETGLDYGYTFGSGTRLTVV.

CDR3 in DNA: TGTGCCAGCAGATCCAGGGGACAGGGGAACACCGGGGAGCTGTTTTTT. Amino acid sequence: CASRSRGQGNTGELFF. The chain carries TRBV11-3 and TRBJ2-2; the match to TRBD1 covers 9 bases. Germline assignment: CDR1 SGHNT and CDR2 YENEEA. CDR3 size: 16 residues. The junction had 6 bases not matched to a gene; V was cut back by 6 bases and J by 1 base.

J is TRBJ2-2 and V is TRBV28, with TRBD1 matching over 9 bases. With 3 bases clipped from V and 4 bases from J, the junction kept 18 bases outside the gene matches. CDR1 is MDHEN, CDR2 SYDVKM, per germline. The CDR3 runs to 20 residues. CDR3 loop: CASSLIRPGPGQGFTGELFF. CDR3 nucleotides: TGTGCCAGCAGTTTGATCAGGCCGGGGCCAGGACAGGGGTTCACCGGGGAGCTGTTTTTT.

The chain recombines TRBV6-1 with TRBJ1-3; D is perhaps TRBD1 (6 bases). The CDR3 is 16 residues long. V shed 1 base and J shed 0 bases, with 10 bases lying between them. Germline lookup yields CDR1 MNHNS and CDR2 SASEGT. CDR3 coding DNA: TGTGCCAGCAGTGAAGGCCCAGGGGCCTCTGGAAACACCATATATTTT. Translated, it gives CASSEGPGASGNTIYF.

This sequence joins TRBV28 and TRBJ1-2, with 7 bases aligning to TRBD1. CDR1 is MDHEN and CDR2 is SYDVKM in the germline V gene. The CDR3 sequence is 15 residues long. J was trimmed by 8 bases and V by 1 base; bases with no gene match: 10. This CDR3 is CASSLSGQADRGYTF. The DNA for the CDR3 is TGTGCCAGCAGTTTATCTGGACAGGCCGATAGGGGCTACACCTTC.

The chain couples TRBV28 to TRBJ1-1; 8 bases fit TRBD1. The CDR3 is 19 residues long. Germline CDR1 is MDHEN and CDR2 is SYDVKM. The V segment lost 5 bases and the J segment 2 bases; nucleotides outside the gene matches: 19. The CDR3 DNA reads as TGTGCCAGCAGTACCCTGATGACAGGGGACCGACATCAAAACACTGAAGCTTTCTTT. It specifies CASSTLMTGDRHQNTEAFF.

J is TRBJ1-3 and V is TRBV9, with a weak D call TRBD1 (5 bases). Germline-derived CDR1 and CDR2 are SGDLS and YYNGEE. V lost 4 bases to trimming and J lost 2 bases, with 13 bases between them. The CDR3 has 15 amino acids. In nucleotides, the CDR3 is TGTGCCAGCAGCCCTCGGCAGGGTGCTGGAAACACCATATATTTT. Residues: CASSPRQGAGNTIYF.

J is TRBJ1-1 and V is TRBV10-3; D might be TRBD1 (6 bases). The CDR3 has 14 amino acids. The germline V gene has CDR1 ENHRY and CDR2 SYGVKD. V was clipped by 9 bases and J by 1 base, with 15 bases between them. In DNA form, the CDR3 reads TGTGCCATGCGACAGGTACCCGGGAACACTGAAGCTTTCTTT. Translation gives CAMRQVPGNTEAFF.